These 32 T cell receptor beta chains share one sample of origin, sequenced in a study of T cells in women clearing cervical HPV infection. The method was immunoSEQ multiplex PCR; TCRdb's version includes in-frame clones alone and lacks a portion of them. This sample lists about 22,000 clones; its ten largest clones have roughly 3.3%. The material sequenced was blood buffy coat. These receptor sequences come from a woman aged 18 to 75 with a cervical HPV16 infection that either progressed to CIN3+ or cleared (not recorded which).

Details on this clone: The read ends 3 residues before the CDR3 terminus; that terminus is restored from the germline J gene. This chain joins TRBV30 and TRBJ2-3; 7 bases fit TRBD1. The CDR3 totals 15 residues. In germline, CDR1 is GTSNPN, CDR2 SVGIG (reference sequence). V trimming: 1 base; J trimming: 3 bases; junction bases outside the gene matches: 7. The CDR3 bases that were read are TGTGCCTGGAGTGGGCAGGGGGAATGGACAGATACG. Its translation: CAWSGQGEWTDT. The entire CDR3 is CAWSGQGEWTDTQYF.

This chain's CDR3 is CASTVGENEETQYF. The part of the CDR3 DNA that was read is TGTGCCAGCACCGTAGGGGAAAACGAAGAGACC. V is TRBV5-4 and J is TRBJ2-5, with D possibly being TRBD1 (5 bases). With the read ending 3 residues before the CDR3 end, the germline J gene is used to fill in that end. V was clipped by 6 bases and J by 3 bases, with 15 bases between them. The germline gives CDR1 SGHNT, CDR2 YYREEE (reference sequence). This CDR3 has 14 amino acids.

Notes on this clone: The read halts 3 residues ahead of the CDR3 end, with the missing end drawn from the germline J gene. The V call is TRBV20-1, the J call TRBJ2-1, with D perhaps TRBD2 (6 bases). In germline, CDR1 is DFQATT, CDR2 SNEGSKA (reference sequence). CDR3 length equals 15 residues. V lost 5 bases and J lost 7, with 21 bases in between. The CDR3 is CSAPPLRGLENEQFF. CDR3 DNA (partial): TGCAGTGCTCCCCCCTTGCGGGGTCTGGAGAATGAG.

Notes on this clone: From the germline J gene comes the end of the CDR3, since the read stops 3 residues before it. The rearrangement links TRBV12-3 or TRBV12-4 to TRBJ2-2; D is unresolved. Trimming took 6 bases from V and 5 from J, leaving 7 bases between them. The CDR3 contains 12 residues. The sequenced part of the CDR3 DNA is TGTGCCAGCAGGACTTTAACCGGGGAG. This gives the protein CASRTLTGE. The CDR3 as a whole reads CASRTLTGELFF.

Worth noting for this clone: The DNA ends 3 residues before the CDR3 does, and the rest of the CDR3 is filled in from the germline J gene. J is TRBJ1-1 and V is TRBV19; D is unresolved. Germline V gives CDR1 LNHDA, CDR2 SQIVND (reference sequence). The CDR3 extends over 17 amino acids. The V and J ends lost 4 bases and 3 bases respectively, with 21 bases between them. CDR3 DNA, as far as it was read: TGTGCCAGTAGTAATCTCGCGGAGTCGTTGGCGGACACTGAA. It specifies CASSNLAESLADTE. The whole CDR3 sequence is CASSNLAESLADTEAFF.

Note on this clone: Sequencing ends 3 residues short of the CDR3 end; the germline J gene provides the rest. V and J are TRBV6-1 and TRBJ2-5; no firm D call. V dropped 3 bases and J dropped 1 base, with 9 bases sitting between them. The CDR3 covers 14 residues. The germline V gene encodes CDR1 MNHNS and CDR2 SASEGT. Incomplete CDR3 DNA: TGTGCCAGCAGTGACCACTCGTTCCAAGAGACC. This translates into CASSDHSFQET. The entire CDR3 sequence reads CASSDHSFQETQYF.

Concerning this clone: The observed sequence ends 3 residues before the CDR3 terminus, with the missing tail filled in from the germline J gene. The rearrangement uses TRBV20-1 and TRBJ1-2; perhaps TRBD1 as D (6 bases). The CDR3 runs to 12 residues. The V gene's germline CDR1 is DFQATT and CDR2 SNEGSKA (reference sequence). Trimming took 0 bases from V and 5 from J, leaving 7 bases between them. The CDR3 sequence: CSAREDRYGYTF. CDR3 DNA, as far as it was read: TGCAGTGCTAGAGAAGACAGGTATGGC.

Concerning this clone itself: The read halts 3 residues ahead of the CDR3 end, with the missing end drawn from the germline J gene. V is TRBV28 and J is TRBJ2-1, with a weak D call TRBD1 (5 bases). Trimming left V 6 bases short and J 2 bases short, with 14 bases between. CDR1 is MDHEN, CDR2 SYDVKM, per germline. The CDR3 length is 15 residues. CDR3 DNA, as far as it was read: TGTGCCAGCAGACTCTCCCAGGGAACCTACAATGAG. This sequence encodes CASRLSQGTYNE. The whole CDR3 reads CASRLSQGTYNEQFF. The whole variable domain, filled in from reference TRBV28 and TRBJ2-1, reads DVKVTQSSRYLVKRTGEKVFLECVQDMDHENMFWYRQDPGLGLRLIYFSYDVKMKEKGDIPEGYSVSREKKERFSLILESASTNQTSMYLCASRLSQGTYNEQFFGPGTRLTVL.

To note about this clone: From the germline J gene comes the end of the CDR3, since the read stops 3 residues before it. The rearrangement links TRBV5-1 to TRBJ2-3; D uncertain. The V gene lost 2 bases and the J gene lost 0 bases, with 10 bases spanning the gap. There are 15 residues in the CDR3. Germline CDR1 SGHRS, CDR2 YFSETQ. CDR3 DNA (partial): TGCGCCAGCAGCTTCTCGGGTTCTAGCACAGATACG. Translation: CASSFSGSSTDT. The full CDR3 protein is CASSFSGSSTDTQYF.

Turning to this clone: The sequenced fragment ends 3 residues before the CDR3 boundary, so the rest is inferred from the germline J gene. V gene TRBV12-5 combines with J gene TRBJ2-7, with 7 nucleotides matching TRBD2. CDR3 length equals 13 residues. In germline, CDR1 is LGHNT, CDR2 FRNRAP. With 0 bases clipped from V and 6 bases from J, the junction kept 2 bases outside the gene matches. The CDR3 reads CASGLVPGGEQYF. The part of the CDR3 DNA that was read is TGTGCTAGTGGTTTGGTCCCGGGGGGCGAG.

The CDR3 is CASSPQRESYNEQFF. The part of the CDR3 DNA that was read is TGTGCCAGCAGCCCCCAGCGGGAGTCCTACAATGAG. This chain uses TRBV5-4 with TRBJ2-1; TRBD2 agrees at 8 bases. Read coverage stops 3 residues before the CDR3 terminus; the germline J gene supplies the remainder. CDR1 is SGHNT, CDR2 YYREEE, per germline (reference sequence). The junction had 4 bases not matched to a gene; V was cut back by 4 bases and J by 1 base. CDR3 length equals 15 residues.

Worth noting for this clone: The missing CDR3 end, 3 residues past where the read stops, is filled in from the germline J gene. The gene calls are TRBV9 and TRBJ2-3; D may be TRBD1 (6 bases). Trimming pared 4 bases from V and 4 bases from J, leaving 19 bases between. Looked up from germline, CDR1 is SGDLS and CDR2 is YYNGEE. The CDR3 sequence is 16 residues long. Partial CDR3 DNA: TGTGCCAGCAGCTTTCGTCCACTGACAGGACCAGATACG. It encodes CASSFRPLTGPDT. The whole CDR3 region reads CASSFRPLTGPDTQYF.

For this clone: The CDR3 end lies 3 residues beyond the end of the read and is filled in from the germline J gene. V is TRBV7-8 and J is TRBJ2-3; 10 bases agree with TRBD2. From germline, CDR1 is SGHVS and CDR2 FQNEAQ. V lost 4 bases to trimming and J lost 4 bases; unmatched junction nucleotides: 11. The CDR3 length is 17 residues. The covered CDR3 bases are TGTGCCAGCAGCTGGGATTTTGGGACTAGCGCTCCAGATACG. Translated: CASSWDFGTSAPDT. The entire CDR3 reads CASSWDFGTSAPDTQYF.

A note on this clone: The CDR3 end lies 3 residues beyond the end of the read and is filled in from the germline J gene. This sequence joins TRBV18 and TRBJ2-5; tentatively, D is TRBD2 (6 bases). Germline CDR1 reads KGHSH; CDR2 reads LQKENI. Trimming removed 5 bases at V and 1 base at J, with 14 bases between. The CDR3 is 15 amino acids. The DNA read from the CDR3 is TGTGCCAGCTCATTTGGGACTGACAGCCAAGAGACC. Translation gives CASSFGTDSQET. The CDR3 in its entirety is CASSFGTDSQETQYF.

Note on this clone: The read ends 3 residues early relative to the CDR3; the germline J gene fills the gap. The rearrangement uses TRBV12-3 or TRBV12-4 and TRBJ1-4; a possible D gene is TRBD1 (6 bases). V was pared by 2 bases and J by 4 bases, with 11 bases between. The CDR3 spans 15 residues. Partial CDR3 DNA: TGTGCCAGCAGTTTATGGGACACTGATAATGAAAAA. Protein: CASSLWDTDNEK. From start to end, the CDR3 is CASSLWDTDNEKLFF.

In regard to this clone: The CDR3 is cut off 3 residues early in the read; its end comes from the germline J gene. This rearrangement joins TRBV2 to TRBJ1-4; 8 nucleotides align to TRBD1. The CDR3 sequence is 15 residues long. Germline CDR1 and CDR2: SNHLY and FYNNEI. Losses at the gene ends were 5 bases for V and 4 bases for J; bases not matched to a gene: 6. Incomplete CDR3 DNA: TGTGCCAGCAGTAAGGGACAGGCCCATAATGAAAAA. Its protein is CASSKGQAHNEK. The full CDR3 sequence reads CASSKGQAHNEKLFF.

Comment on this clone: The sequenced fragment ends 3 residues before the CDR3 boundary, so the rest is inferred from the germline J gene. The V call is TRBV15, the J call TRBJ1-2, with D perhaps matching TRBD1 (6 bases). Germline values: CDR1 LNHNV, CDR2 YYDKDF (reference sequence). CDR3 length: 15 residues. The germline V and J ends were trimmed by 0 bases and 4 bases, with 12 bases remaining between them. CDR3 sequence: CATSRDVGRGYGYTF. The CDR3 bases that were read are TGTGCCACCAGCAGAGATGTGGGCAGGGGCTATGGC.

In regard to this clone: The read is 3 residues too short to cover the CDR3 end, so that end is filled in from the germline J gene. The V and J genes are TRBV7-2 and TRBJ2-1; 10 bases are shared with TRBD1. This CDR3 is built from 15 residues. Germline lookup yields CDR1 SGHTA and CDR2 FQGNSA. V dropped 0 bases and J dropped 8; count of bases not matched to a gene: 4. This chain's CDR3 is CASSLAGTGAYEQFF. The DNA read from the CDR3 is TGTGCCAGCAGCTTAGCAGGGACAGGGGCCTATGAG.

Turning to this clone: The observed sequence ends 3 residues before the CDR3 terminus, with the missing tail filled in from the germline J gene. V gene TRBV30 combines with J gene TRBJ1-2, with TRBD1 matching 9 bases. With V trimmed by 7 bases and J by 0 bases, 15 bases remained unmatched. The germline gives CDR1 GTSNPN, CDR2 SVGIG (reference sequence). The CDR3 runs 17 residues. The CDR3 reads CAFFRDRAFPANYGYTF. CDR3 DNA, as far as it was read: TGTGCCTTTTTCCGGGACAGGGCTTTTCCAGCTAACTATGGC.

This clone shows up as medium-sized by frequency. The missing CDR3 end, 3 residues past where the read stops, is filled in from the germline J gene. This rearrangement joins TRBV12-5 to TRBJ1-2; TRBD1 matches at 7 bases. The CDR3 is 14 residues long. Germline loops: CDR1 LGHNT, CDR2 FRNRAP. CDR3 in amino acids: CASGAGQWVGGYTF. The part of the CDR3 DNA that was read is TGTGCTAGTGGGGCGGGACAGTGGGTTGGGGGC.

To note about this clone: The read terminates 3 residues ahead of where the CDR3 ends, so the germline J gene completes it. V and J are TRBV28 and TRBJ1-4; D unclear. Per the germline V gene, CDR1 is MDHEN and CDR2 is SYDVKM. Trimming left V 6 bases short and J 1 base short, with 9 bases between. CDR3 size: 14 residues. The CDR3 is CASRSSLTNEKLFF. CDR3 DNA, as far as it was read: TGTGCCAGCAGGTCGTCCTTAACTAATGAAAAA.

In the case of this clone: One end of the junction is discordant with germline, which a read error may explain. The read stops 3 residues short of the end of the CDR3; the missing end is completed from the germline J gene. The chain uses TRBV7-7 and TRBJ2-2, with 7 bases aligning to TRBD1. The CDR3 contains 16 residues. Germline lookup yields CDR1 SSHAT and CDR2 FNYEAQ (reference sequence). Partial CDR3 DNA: TGTGCTAGCAGCTTCGGACAGGTCGGAAACACCGGGGAG. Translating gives CASSFGQVGNTGE. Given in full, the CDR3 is CASSFGQVGNTGELFF.

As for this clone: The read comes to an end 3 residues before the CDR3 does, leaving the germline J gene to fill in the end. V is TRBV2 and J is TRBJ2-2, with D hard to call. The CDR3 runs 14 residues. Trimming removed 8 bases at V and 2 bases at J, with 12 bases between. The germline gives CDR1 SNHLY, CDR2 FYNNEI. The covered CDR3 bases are TGTGCCAGCCGAGAGACTCAAAACACCGGGGAG. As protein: CASRETQNTGE. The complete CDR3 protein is CASRETQNTGELFF.

The CDR3 bases that were read are TGTGCCAGCAGTTCGGGACTAGCTCGAGAGACC. Its translation is CASSSGLARET. The CDR3 in its entirety is CASSSGLARETQYF. V usage is TRBV5-4 and J usage is TRBJ2-5, with 9 bases identical to TRBD2. The read ends 3 residues before the CDR3 terminus; that terminus is restored from the germline J gene. In germline, CDR1 is SGHNT, CDR2 YYREEE (reference sequence). V was pared by 5 bases and J by 4 bases, with 6 bases of the junction left unmatched. This CDR3 has 14 amino acids.

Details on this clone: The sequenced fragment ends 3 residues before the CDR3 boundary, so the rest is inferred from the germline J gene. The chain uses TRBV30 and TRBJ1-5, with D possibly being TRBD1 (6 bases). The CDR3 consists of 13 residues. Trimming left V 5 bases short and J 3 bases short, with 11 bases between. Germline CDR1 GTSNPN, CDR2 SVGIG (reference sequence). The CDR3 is CAWGYRDNQPQHF. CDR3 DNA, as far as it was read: TGTGCCTGGGGTTACAGGGACAATCAGCCC.

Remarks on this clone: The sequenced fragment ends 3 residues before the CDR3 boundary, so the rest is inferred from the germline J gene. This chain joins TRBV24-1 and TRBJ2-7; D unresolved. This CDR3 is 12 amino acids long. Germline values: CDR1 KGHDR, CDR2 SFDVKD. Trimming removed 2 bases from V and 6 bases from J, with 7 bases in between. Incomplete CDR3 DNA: TGTGCCACCAGTGATTCTGGCAGCGAG. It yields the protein CATSDSGSE. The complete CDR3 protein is CATSDSGSEQYF.

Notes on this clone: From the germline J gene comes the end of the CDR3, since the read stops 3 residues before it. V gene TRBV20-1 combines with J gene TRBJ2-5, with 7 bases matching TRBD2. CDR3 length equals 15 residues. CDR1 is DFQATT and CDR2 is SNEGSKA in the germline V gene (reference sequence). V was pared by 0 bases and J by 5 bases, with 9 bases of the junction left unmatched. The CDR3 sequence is CSARDEWGGRETQYF. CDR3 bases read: TGCAGTGCTAGAGACGAGTGGGGGGGTCGGGAGACC.

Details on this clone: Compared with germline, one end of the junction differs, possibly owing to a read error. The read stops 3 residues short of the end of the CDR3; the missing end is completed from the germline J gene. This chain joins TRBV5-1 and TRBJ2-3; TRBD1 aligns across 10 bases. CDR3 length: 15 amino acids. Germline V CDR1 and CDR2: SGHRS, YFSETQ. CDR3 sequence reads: CASGLGTGVTDTQYF. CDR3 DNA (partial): TGCGCCAGCGGCTTGGGGACAGGGGTAACAGATACG. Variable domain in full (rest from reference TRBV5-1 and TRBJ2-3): KAGVTQTPRYLIKTRGQQVTLSCSPISGHRSVSWYQQTPGQGLQFLFEYFSETQRNKGNFPGRFSGRQFSNSRSEMNVSTLELGDSALYLCASGLGTGVTDTQYFGPGTRLTVL.

Partial CDR3 DNA: TGTGCCAGCAGCGCCGGACTAGCGGGAGCCAATACG. It codes for CASSAGLAGANT. The entire CDR3 protein reads CASSAGLAGANTQYF. The V call is TRBV11-2, the J call TRBJ2-3; 13 nucleotides line up with TRBD2. The read halts 3 residues ahead of the CDR3 end, with the missing end drawn from the germline J gene. Germline V gives CDR1 SGHAT, CDR2 FQNNGV. The CDR3 covers 15 residues. The junction had 6 bases not matched to a gene; V was cut back by 5 bases and J by 7 bases.

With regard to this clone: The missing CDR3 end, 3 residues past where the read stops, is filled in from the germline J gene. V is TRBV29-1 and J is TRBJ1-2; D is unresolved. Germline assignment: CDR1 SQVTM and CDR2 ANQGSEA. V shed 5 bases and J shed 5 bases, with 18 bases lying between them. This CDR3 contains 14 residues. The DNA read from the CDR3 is TGCAGCGTTAAAAGGGCAGGATTAGTTTATGGC. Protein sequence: CSVKRAGLVYG. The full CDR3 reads CSVKRAGLVYGYTF.

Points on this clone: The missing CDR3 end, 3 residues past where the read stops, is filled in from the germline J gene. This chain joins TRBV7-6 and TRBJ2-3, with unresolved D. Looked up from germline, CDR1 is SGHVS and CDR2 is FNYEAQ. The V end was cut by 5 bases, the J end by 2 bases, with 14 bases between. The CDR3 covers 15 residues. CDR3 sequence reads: CASSPHLNPTDTQYF. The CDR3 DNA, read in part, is TGTGCCAGCAGCCCGCACCTAAACCCCACAGATACG.

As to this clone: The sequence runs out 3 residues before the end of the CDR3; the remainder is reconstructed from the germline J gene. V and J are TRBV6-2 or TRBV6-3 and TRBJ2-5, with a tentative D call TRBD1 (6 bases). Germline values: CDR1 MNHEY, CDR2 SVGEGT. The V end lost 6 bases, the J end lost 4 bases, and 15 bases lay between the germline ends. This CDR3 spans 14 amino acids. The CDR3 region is CASSNMVQGETQYF. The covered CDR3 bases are TGTGCCAGCAGCAACATGGTACAGGGAGAGACC.